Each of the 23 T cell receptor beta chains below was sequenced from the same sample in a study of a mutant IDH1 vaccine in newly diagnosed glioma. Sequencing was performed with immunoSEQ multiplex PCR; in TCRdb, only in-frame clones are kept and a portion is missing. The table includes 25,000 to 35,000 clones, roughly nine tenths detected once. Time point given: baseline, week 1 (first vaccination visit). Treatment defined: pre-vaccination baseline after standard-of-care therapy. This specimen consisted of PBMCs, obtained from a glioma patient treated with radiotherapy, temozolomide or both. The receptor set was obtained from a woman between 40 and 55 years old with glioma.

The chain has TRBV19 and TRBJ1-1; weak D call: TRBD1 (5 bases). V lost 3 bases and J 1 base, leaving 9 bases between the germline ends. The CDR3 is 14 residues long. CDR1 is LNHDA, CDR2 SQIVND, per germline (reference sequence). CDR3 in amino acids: CASSIDRANTEAFF. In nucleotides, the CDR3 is TGTGCCAGTAGTATCGACAGAGCGAACACTGAAGCTTTCTTT.

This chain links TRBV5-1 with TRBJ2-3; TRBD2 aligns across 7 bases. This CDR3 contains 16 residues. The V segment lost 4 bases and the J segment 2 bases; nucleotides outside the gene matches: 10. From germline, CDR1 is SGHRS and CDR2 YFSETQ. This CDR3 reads CASSLGSSGLTDTQYF. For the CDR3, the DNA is TGCGCCAGCAGCCTGGGGTCTAGCGGACTCACAGATACGCAGTATTTT.

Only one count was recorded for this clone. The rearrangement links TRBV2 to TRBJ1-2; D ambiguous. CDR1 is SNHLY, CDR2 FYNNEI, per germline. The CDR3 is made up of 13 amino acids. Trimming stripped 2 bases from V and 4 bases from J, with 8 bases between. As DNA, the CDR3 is TGTGCCAGCAGTGAACGAGGGTTCTATGGCTACACCTTC. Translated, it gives CASSERGFYGYTF.

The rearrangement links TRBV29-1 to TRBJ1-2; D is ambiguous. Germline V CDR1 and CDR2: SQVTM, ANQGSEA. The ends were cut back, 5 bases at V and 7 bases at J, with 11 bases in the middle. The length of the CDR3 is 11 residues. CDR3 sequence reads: CSVNLGAGYTF. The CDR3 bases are TGCAGCGTTAATTTGGGCGCTGGCTACACCTTC.

The CDR3 spells CATSRDQTDTQYF. The DNA for the CDR3 is TGTGCCACCAGCAGAGATCAGACAGATACGCAGTATTTT. V gene TRBV15 combines with J gene TRBJ2-3, with unresolved D. The CDR3 spans 13 residues. V was trimmed by 0 bases and J by 3 bases, leaving 4 bases between them. From germline, CDR1 is LNHNV and CDR2 YYDKDF (reference sequence).

The CDR3: CASSLSETQYF. The CDR3 DNA reads TGTGCCAGCAGCTTATCGGAGACCCAGTACTTC. The chain links TRBV11-2 to TRBJ2-5; D not resolved. The CDR3 loop spans 11 amino acids. The V end lost 2 bases, the J end lost 5 bases, and 3 bases lay between the germline ends. Germline CDR1 SGHAT, CDR2 FQNNGV.

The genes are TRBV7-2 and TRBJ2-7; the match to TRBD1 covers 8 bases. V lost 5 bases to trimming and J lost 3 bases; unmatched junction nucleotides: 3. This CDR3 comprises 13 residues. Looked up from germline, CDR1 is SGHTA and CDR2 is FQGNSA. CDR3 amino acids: CASSADRGYEQYF. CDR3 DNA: TGTGCCAGCAGCGCCGACAGGGGCTACGAGCAGTACTTC.

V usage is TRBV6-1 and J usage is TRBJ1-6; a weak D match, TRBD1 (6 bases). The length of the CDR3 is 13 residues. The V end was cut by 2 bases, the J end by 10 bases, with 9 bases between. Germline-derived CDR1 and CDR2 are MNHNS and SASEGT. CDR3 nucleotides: TGTGCCAGCAGTGAATTGGGGGCCTCACCCCTCCACTTT. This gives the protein CASSELGASPLHF.

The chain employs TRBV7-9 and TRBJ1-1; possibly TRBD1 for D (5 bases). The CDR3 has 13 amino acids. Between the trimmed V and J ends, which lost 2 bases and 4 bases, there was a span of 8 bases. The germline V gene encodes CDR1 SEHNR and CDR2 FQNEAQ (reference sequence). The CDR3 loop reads CASSLSGVTEAFF. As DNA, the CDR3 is TGTGCCAGCAGCTTATCGGGGGTCACTGAAGCTTTCTTT.

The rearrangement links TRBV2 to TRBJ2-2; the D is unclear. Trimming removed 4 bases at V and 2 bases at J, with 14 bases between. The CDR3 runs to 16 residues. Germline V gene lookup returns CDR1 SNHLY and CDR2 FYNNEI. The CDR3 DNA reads TGTGCCAGCAGTGTAAGGAACGTAGACAACACCGGGGAGCTGTTTTTT. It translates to CASSVRNVDNTGELFF.

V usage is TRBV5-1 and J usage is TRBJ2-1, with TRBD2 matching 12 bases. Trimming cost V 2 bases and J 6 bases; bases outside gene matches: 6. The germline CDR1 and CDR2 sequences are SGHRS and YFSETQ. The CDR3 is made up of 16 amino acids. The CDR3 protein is CASSLLAGGRSNEQFF. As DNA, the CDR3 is TGCGCCAGCAGCTTACTAGCGGGAGGTCGAAGCAATGAGCAGTTCTTC.

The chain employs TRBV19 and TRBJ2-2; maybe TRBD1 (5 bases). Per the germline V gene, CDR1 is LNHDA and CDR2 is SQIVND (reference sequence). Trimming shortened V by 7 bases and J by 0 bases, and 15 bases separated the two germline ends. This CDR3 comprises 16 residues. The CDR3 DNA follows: TGTGCCAGTACCGCGGCGGACACAGCGAACACCGGGGAGCTGTTTTTT. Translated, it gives CASTAADTANTGELFF.

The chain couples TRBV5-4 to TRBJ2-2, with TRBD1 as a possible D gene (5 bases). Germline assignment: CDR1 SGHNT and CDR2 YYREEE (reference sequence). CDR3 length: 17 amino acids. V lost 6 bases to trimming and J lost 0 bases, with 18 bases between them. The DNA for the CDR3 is TGTGCCAGCACCTCGAGTACAGGACGATCGAACACCGGGGAGCTGTTTTTT. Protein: CASTSSTGRSNTGELFF.

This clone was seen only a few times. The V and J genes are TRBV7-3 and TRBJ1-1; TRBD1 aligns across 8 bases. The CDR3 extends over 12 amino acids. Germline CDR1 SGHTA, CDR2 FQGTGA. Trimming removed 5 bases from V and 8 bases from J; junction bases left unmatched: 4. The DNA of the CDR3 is TGTGCCAGCAGCACACAGGGGGGGGAAGCTTTCTTT. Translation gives CASSTQGGEAFF.

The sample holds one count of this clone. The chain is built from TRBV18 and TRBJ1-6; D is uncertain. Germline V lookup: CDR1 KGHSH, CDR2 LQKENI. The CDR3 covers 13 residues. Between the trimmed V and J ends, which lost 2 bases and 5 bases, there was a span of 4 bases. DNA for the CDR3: TGTGCCAGCTCACCAAGGGATAATTCACCCCTCCACTTT. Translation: CASSPRDNSPLHF. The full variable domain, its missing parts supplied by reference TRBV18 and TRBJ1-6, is NAGVMQNPRHLVRRRGQEARLRCSPMKGHSHVYWYRQLPEEGLKFMVYLQKENIIDESGMPKERFSAEFPKEGPSILRIQQVVRGDSAAYFCASSPRDNSPLHFGNGTRLTVT.

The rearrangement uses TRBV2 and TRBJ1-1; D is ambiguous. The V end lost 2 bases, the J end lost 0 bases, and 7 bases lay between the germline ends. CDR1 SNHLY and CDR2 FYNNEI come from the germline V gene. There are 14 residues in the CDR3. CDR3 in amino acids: CASSEMGVNTEAFF. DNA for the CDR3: TGTGCCAGCAGTGAAATGGGTGTGAACACTGAAGCTTTCTTT. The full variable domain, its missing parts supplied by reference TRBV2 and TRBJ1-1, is EPEVTQTPSHQVTQMGQEVILRCVPISNHLYFYWYRQILGQKVEFLVSFYNNEISEKSEIFDDQFSVERPDGSNFTLKIRSTKLEDSAMYFCASSEMGVNTEAFFGQGTRLTVV.

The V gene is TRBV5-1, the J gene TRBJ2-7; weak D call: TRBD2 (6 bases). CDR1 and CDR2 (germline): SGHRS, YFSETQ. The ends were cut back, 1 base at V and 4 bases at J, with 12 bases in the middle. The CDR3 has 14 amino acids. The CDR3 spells CASSLFGSLYEQYF. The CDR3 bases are TGCGCCAGCAGCTTGTTCGGGAGTTTGTACGAGCAGTACTTC.

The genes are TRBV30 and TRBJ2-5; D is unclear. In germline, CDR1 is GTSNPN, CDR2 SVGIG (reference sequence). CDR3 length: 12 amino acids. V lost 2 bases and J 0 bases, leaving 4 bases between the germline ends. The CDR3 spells CAWSSYQETQYF. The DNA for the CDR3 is TGTGCCTGGAGTTCGTACCAAGAGACCCAGTACTTC.

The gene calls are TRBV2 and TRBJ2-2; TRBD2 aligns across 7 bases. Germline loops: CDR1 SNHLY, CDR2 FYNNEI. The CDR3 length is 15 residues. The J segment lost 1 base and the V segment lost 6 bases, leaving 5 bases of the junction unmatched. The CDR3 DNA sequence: TGTGCCAGCAGCCGGCTAGCGGAGAACACCGGGGAGCTGTTTTTT. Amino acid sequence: CASSRLAENTGELFF.

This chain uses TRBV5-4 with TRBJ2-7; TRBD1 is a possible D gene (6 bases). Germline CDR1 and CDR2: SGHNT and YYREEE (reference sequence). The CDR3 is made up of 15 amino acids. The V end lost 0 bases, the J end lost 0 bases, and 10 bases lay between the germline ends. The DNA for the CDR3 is TGTGCCAGCAGCTTGGGACAGGACGTCTCCTACGAGCAGTACTTC. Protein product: CASSLGQDVSYEQYF.

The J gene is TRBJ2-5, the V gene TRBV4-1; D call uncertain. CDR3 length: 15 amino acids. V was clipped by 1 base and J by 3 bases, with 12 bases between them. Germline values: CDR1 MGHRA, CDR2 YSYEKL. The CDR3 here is CASSQASLRKETQYF. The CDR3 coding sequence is TGCGCCAGCAGCCAAGCGTCCCTTCGCAAAGAGACCCAGTACTTC.

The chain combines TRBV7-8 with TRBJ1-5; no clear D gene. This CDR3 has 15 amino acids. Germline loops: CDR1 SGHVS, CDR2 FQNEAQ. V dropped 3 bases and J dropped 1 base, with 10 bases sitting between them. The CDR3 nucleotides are TGTGCCAGCAGCTTGGGTCCCACCAGCAATCAGCCCCAGCATTTT. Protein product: CASSLGPTSNQPQHF.

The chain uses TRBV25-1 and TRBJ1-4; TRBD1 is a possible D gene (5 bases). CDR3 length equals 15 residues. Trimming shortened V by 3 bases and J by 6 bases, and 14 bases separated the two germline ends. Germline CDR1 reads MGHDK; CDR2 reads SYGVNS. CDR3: CASSDLQVMHEKLFF. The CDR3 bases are TGTGCCAGCAGTGACTTACAGGTGATGCATGAAAAACTGTTTTTT.